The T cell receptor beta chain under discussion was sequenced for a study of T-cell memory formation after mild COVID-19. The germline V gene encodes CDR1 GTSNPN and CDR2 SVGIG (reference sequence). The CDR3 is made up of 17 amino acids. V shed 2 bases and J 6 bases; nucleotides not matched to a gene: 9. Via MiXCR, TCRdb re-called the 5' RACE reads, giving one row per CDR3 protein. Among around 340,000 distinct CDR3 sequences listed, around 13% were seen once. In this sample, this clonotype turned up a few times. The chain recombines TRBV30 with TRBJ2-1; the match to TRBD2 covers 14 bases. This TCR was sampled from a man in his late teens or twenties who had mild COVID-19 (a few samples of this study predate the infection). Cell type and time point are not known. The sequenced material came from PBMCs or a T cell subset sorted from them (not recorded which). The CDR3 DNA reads TGTGCCTGGAGTTGGGCCCTGACTAGCGGGGGGGCCAATGAGCAGTTCTTC. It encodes CAWSWALTSGGANEQFF.